Detailed here is one T cell receptor (beta chain). Its target is not known. This entry is derived from a study of T cell repertoires in ileal Crohn's disease. TCRdb's table, derived via immunoSEQ multiplex PCR, lists solely in-frame clones and lacks some. The data contain 8,000 to 8,500 clones, 95% to 97% of them seen just once; the ten biggest clones take up around 0.2%. Regarding the study as a whole: Compared with CD4 T cells, sorted CD8 cells carried more expanded clones.

The CDR3 sequence is 16 residues long. CDR1 and CDR2 (germline): MNHEY, SMNVEV (reference sequence). Germline trimming cut 5 bases from V and 1 base from J; bases unmatched to any gene: 8. The source of this sequence is an adult with Crohn's disease. The sample taken for sequencing was ileal tissue. The genes are TRBV27 and TRBJ1-5, with 7 nucleotides matching TRBD1. CDR3 protein: CASSPGQVGSNQPQHF. The CDR3, as DNA: TGTGCCAGCAGTCCAGGACAGGTAGGGAGCAATCAGCCCCAGCATTTT.